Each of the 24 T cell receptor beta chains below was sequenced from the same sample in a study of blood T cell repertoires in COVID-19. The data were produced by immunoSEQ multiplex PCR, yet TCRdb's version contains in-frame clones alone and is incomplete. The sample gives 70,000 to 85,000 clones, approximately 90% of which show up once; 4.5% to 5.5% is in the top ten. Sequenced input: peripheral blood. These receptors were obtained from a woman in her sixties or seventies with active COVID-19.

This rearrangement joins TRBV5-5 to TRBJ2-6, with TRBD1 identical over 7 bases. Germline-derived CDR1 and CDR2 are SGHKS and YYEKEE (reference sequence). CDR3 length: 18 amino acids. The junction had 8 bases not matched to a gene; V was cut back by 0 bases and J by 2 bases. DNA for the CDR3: TGTGCCAGCAGCTTGGAAGGACAGGCCCCCGCTGGGGCCAACGTCCTGACTTTC. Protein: CASSLEGQAPAGANVLTF.

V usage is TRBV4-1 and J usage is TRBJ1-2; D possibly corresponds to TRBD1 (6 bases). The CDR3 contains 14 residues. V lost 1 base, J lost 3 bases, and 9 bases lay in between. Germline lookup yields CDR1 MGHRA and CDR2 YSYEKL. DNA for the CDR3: TGCGCCAGCAGCCAAGGCCGGACAGACTATGGCTACACCTTC. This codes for CASSQGRTDYGYTF.

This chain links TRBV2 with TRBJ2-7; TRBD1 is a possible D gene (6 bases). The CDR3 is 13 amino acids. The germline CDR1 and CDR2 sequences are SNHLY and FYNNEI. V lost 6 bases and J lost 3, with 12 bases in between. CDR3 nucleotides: TGTGCCAGCAGAGGGGGATTCGGCTACGAGCAGTACTTC. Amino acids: CASRGGFGYEQYF.

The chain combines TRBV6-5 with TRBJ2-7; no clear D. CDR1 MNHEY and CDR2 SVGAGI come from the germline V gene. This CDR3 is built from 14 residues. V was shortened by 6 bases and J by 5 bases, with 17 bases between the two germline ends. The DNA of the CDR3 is TGTGCCAGCAGCTTGACCCAGGTCTTGGACGAGCAGTACTTC. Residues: CASSLTQVLDEQYF.

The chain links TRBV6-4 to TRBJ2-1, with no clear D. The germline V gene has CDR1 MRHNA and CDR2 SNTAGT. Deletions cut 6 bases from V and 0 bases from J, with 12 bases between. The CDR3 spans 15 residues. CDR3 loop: CASSHSPSSYNEQFF. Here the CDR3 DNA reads TGTGCCAGCAGCCACAGCCCCAGCTCCTACAATGAGCAGTTCTTC.

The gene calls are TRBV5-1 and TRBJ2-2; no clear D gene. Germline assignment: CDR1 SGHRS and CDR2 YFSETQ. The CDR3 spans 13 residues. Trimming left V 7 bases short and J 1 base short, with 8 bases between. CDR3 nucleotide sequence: TGCGCCAGCGGCCGACAGAACACCGGGGAGCTGTTTTTT. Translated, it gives CASGRQNTGELFF.

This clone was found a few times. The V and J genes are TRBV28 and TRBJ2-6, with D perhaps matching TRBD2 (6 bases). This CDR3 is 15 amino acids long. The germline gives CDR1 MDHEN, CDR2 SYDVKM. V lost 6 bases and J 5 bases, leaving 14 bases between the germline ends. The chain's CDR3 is CASSSSAGRANVLTF. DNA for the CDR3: TGTGCCAGCAGCTCCTCAGCGGGTAGGGCCAACGTCCTGACTTTC. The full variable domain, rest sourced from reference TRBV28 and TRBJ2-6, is DVKVTQSSRYLVKRTGEKVFLECVQDMDHENMFWYRQDPGLGLRLIYFSYDVKMKEKGDIPEGYSVSREKKERFSLILESASTNQTSMYLCASSSSAGRANVLTFGAGSRLTVL.

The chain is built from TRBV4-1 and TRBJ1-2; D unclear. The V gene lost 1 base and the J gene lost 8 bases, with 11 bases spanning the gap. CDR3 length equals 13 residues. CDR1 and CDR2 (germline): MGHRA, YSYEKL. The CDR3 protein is CASSQGERGGYTF. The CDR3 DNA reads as TGCGCCAGCAGCCAAGGAGAGAGAGGCGGCTACACCTTC.

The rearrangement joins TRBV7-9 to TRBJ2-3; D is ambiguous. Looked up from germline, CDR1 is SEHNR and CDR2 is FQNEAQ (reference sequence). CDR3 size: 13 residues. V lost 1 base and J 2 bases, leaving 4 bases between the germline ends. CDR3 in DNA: TGTGCCAGCAGCTTAGACTTCACAGATACGCAGTATTTT. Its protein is CASSLDFTDTQYF.

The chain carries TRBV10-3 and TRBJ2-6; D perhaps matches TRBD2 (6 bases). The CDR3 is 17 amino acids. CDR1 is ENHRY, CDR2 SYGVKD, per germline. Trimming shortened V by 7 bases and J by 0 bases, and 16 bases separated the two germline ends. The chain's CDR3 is CAITPRGFDSGANVLTF. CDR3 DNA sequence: TGTGCCATCACCCCCCGGGGGTTCGACTCTGGGGCCAACGTCCTGACTTTC.

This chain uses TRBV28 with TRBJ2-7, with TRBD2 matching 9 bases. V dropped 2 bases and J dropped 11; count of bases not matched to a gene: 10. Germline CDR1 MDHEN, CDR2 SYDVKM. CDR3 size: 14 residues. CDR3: CASSLVIAGEGKYF. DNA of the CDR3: TGTGCCAGCAGTTTAGTAATAGCGGGAGAAGGAAAGTACTTC.

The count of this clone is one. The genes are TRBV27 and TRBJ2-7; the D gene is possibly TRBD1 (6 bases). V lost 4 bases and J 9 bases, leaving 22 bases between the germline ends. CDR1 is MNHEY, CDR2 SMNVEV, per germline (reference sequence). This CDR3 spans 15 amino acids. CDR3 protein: CASSSPRGSAGWQYF. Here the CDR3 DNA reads TGTGCCAGCAGTTCCCCTAGGGGGTCCGCAGGGTGGCAGTACTTC.

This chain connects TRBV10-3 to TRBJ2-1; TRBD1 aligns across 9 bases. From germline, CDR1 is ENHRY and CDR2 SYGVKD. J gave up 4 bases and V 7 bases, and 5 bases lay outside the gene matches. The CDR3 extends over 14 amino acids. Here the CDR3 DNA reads TGTGCCATCAAGCGTGACAGGGGGTACAATGAGCAGTTCTTC. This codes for CAIKRDRGYNEQFF.

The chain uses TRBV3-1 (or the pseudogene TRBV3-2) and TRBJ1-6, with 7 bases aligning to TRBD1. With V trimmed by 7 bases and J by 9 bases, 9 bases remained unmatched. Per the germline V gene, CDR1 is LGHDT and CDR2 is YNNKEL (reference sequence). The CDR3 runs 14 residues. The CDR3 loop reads CASNRRTGVSPLHF. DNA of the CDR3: TGTGCCAGCAACCGCCGGACAGGAGTTTCACCCCTCCACTTT.

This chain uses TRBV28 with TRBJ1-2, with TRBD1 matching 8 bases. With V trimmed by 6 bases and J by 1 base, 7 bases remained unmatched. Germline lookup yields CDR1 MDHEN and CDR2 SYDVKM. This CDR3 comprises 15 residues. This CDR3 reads CASSPAGQGNYGYTF. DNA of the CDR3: TGTGCCAGCAGCCCTGCAGGACAGGGTAACTATGGCTACACCTTC.

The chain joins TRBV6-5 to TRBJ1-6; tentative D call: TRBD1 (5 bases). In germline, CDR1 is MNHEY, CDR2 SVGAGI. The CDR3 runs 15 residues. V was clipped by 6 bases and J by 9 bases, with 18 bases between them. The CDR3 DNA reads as TGTGCCAGCAGCCGTCGGCGGCAGGGAGGTTCACCCCTCCACTTT. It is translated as CASSRRRQGGSPLHF.

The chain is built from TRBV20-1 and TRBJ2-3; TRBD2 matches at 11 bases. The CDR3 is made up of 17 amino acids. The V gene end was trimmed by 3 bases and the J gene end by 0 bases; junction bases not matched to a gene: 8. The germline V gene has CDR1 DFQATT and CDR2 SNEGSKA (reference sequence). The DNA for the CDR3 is TGCAGTGCTAGTCTGACTAGCGGGGACGTAAGCACAGATACGCAGTATTTT. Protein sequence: CSASLTSGDVSTDTQYF.

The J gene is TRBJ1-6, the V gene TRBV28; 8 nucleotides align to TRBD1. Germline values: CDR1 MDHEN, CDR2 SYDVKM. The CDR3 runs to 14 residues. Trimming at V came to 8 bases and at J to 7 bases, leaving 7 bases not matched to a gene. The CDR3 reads CASHSTGGNSPLHF. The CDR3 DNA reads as TGTGCCAGCCACTCAACAGGGGGAAATTCACCCCTCCACTTT.

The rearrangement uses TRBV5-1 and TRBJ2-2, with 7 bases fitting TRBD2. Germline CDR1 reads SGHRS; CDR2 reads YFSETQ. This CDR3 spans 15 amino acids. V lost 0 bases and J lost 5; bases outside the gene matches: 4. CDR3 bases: TGCGCCAGCAGCTTGGCCCAGGGAGGGACCGGGGAGCTGTTTTTT. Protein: CASSLAQGGTGELFF.

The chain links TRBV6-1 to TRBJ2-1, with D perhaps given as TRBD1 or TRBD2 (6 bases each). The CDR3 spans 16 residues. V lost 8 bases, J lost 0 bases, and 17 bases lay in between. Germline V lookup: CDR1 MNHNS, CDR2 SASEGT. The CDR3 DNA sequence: TGTGCCAGCGGTGGGGGGCGGTGGGGCTCCTACAATGAGCAGTTCTTC. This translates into CASGGGRWGSYNEQFF.

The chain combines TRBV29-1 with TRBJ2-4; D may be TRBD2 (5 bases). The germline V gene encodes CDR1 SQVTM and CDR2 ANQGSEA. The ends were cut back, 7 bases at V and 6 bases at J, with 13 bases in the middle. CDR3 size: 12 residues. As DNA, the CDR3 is TGCAGCGCAATAGCGTCCGGAAACATTCAGTACTTC. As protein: CSAIASGNIQYF.

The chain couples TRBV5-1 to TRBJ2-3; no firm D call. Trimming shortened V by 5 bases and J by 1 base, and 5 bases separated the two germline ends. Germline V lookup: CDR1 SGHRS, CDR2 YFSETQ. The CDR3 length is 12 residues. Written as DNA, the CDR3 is TGCGCCAGCAGACCGGGCACAGATACGCAGTATTTT. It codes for CASRPGTDTQYF.

Here the CDR3 reads CAAAGSADTDTQYF. For the CDR3, the DNA is TGCGCCGCGGCGGGTAGCGCGGACACAGATACGCAGTATTTT. The J gene is TRBJ2-3, the V gene TRBV4-1; tentatively, D is TRBD2 (5 bases). CDR1 and CDR2 (germline): MGHRA, YSYEKL. V was cut by 11 bases and J by 2 bases, with 17 bases left in between. The CDR3 sequence is 14 residues long.

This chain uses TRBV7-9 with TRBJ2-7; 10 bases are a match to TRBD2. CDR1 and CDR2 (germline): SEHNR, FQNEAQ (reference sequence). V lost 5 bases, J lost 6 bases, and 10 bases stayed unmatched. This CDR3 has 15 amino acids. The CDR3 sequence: CASSPLAGGPVEQYF. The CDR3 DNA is TGTGCCAGCAGCCCCTTAGCGGGAGGCCCCGTCGAGCAGTACTTC.